This T cell receptor (beta chain) emerged from a study of blood T cell repertoires in COVID-19. This table comes from immunoSEQ multiplex PCR, and its TCRdb copy is limited to in-frame clones, with some not included. The sample yields around 140,000 clones, about 80% seen once. The ends were cut back, 0 bases at V and 1 base at J, with 16 bases in the middle. CDR3 length equals 17 residues. CDR1 is SEHNR and CDR2 is FQNEAQ in the germline V gene (reference sequence). This clonotype originated in a man over 45 in a cohort exposed to, infected with or recovered from COVID-19 (not recorded which). This chain connects TRBV7-9 to TRBJ2-7; D may be TRBD2 (6 bases). Material: PBMCs or T cells enriched from blood (not recorded which). The CDR3 protein is CASSLAEGTGWSYEQYF. CDR3 coding DNA: TGTGCCAGCAGCTTAGCGGAGGGAACGGGGTGGTCCTACGAGCAGTACTTC.